Listed here is a single TCR beta chain. Its binding antigen is unknown. Base qualities are not recorded, but no much larger clone differs from it by a single base. Each collaborating institution followed its own protocols to collect whole blood in K2EDTA tubes. For TCRbeta analysis, collaborators shipped samples in one of three forms: frozen whole blood, isolated PBMCs, or DNA extracted from either of those sample types. TCRbeta CDR3 regions were amplified from genomic DNA using the immunoSEQ Assay, a bias-controlled multiplex PCR. The authors' pipeline ran thus. Nucleated cell counts per sample were estimated from amplification of reference gene primers within the assay. To quantify the absolute abundance of each unique TCRbeta CDR3 rearrangement, sequence reads were collapsed and filtered. For each sample, productive Simpson clonality was calculated by taking the square root of Simpson's diversity index across productive rearrangements. Sourced from immuneACCESS, this table was stored by TCRdb with only in-frame sequences that have V and J called. A share of the clones is absent; for the studies checked, an unresolved V gene accounts for under half, and the remainder has no known explanation. V and J calls and clone size follow that table, whereas D and trimming were derived from the DNA. The sample table contains about 13,000 clones; only one count was recorded for roughly 84% of them. Jointly, the top ten make up approximately 25% of the sample.

The entry originates in a study of blood T cell repertoires in COVID-19 (dated by TCRdb to 2018 to 2020). The study in broad terms: The collaborator samples originated in the United States, Italy and Spain and spanned the acute and convalescent phases of COVID-19. Deeply sampled blood TCRbeta repertoires from subjects exposed to, actively infected with, or recovered from COVID-19 were included in the dataset. Samples came from the ongoing ImmuneRACE study (first 160 participants) plus 1,254 subjects from 6 global collaborators. The repertoires were made available in a free public database intended to serve as a resource for research on the immune response to SARS-CoV-2. Sample metadata almost always included a de-identified subject ID, COVID-19 status, age in years and sex. Where HLA class I and class II types were available, the types were taken from metadata supplied by the sample provider, not from assay-based typing. The prospective study material was composed of cDNA or gDNA derived from T cells, B-cell-depleted T cells, or PBMCs. Broader findings and caveats from the paper: The quantity of clinical and demographic metadata differed by source and by participant and was supplied without curation.

CDR1 is given as SGDLS and CDR2 as YYNGEE, both from the germline V gene. Including the terminal cysteine and phenylalanine, the CDR3 comprises 14 residues. Only the CDR3 part of the read is kept: 42 bases, read in frame from the first base. The germline ends are 16 bases apart after V is trimmed by 8 bases and J by 4 bases. The sequenced sample was peripheral blood. This clonotype was sampled from a man aged 35-49 years with active or convalescent COVID-19. The chain couples TRBV9 to TRBJ1-3; perhaps TRBD1 is the D gene, with 6 bases matching. CDR3 sequence: CASDLQGTGNTIYF. In nucleotide form, the sequence is TGTGCCAGTGATCTACAGGGAACCGGAAACACCATATATTTT.